Listed here are 13 T cell receptor beta chains from one sample, sequenced in a study of vaccination effects on CD4 cells after COVID-19. Before any sequencing was done, the ViraFEST assay used viral peptide pools to expand antigen-specific CD4+ T cells. With roughly 9 days of culture completed, CD4+ T cells were isolated. Sometime from March through December 2020, the person acquired a SARS-CoV-2 infection that PCR confirmed. These receptors lack a known antigen. The assay was immunoSEQ multiplex PCR, and TCRdb's table has in-frame clones only and misses some. The data contain some 38,000 clones, about three quarters of them seen just once; the ten biggest clones take up about a sixth. Sample: CD4+ T cells from PBMCs cultured with HCoV-NL63 spike peptides, taken before COVID-19 vaccination. The receptors were gathered from a human donor who had a prior SARS-CoV-2 infection.

The chain has TRBV5-1 and TRBJ2-3; 9 bases match TRBD1. V was pared by 0 bases and J by 3 bases, with 2 bases of the junction left unmatched. Looked up from germline, CDR1 is SGHRS and CDR2 is YFSETQ. This CDR3 comprises 15 residues. The CDR3 sequence is CASSLVGQGTDTQYF. For the CDR3, the DNA is TGCGCCAGCAGCTTGGTGGGACAGGGTACAGATACGCAGTATTTT.

This clone appeared a single time. The V call is TRBV5-1, the J call TRBJ2-1, with TRBD2 matching 10 bases. In germline, CDR1 is SGHRS, CDR2 YFSETQ. Unmatched junction bases numbered 5, after V lost 7 bases and J lost 4 bases. CDR3 length: 14 amino acids. In nucleotides, the CDR3 is TGCGCCAGCCAAGGGACTAGCGAATACAATGAGCAGTTCTTC. This encodes CASQGTSEYNEQFF.

The chain's CDR3 is CASSLQGGNSPLHF. The CDR3 DNA reads TGTGCCAGCAGCCTACAGGGAGGTAATTCACCCCTCCACTTT. The rearrangement links TRBV3-1 (or the pseudogene TRBV3-2) to TRBJ1-6; D might be TRBD1 (6 bases). The CDR3 totals 14 residues. V was trimmed by 4 bases and J by 6 bases, leaving 10 bases between them. Per germline, CDR1 LGHDT and CDR2 YNNKEL (reference sequence).

J is TRBJ1-2 and V is TRBV28; no definite D call. Germline V gene data show CDR1 as MDHEN and CDR2 as SYDVKM. Trimming left V 7 bases short and J 8 bases short, with 20 bases between. The CDR3 has 14 amino acids. CDR3 in DNA: TGTGCCAGCATCACGGGTCTGGAGAATAGCGGCTACACCTTC. Translation: CASITGLENSGYTF.

This clone appeared a few times. The chain has TRBV19 and TRBJ1-1; TRBD1 agrees at 7 bases. The CDR3 sequence is 15 residues long. The junction had 10 bases not matched to a gene; V was cut back by 4 bases and J by 5 bases. Germline CDR1 is LNHDA and CDR2 is SQIVND (reference sequence). CDR3: CASSTAPGGRTEAFF. CDR3 coding DNA: TGTGCCAGTAGTACTGCCCCAGGGGGGAGGACTGAAGCTTTCTTT.

V usage is TRBV6-5 and J usage is TRBJ1-4; the D is unclear. Germline loops: CDR1 MNHEY, CDR2 SVGAGI. The V gene lost 5 bases and the J gene lost 7 bases, with 11 bases spanning the gap. The CDR3 has 13 amino acids. CDR3 sequence reads: CASSKSLGEKLFF. CDR3 coding DNA: TGTGCCAGCAGTAAGAGCTTGGGTGAAAAACTGTTTTTT.

The count of this clone is one. The chain joins TRBV5-4 to TRBJ1-4; D gene ambiguous. The CDR3 extends over 16 amino acids. Germline V gene data show CDR1 as SGHNT and CDR2 as YYREEE (reference sequence). V was pared by 0 bases and J by 6 bases, with 15 bases between. This CDR3 reads CASSLGANRADEKLFF. For the CDR3, the DNA is TGTGCCAGCAGCTTGGGGGCTAATAGGGCGGATGAAAAACTGTTTTTT.

The chain carries TRBV7-9 and TRBJ1-1; no firm D call. CDR1 and CDR2 from the germline V gene are SEHNR and FQNEAQ (reference sequence). V lost 1 base and J 6 bases, leaving 12 bases between the germline ends. The CDR3 contains 14 residues. CDR3 DNA sequence: TGTGCCAGCAGCTTAGGAGGCGGGGTCCCTGAAGCTTTCTTT. Its translation is CASSLGGGVPEAFF.

J is TRBJ2-1 and V is TRBV18, with 10 bases identical to TRBD2. Germline V CDR1 and CDR2: KGHSH, LQKENI. The V gene end was trimmed by 3 bases and the J gene end by 5 bases; junction bases not matched to a gene: 10. The CDR3 consists of 17 residues. CDR3 sequence reads: CASSPLAGVRVNNEQFF. The CDR3 DNA is TGTGCCAGCTCACCGCTAGCGGGGGTCAGGGTGAACAATGAGCAGTTCTTC.

The chain's CDR3 is CASSTARQGDGYTF. CDR3 nucleotide sequence: TGTGCCAGCAGCACGGCAAGACAGGGGGATGGCTACACCTTC. This sequence joins TRBV7-2 and TRBJ1-2, with TRBD1 matching 9 bases. The CDR3 runs to 14 residues. With 5 bases clipped from V and 6 bases from J, the junction kept 7 bases outside the gene matches. CDR1 is SGHTA and CDR2 is FQGNSA in the germline V gene.

The genes are TRBV5-4 and TRBJ2-3; D remains ambiguous. The ends were cut back, 0 bases at V and 1 base at J, with 6 bases in the middle. The germline gives CDR1 SGHNT, CDR2 YYREEE (reference sequence). The CDR3 consists of 14 residues. The CDR3 protein is CASSLDYGTDTQYF. The CDR3, as DNA: TGTGCCAGCAGCTTGGACTACGGCACAGATACGCAGTATTTT. Looking up the rest from reference TRBV5-4 and TRBJ2-3 gives the full variable domain: ETGVTQSPTHLIKTRGQQVTLRCSSQSGHNTVSWYQQALGQGPQFIFQYYREEENGRGNFPPRFSGLQFPNYSSELNVNALELDDSALYLCASSLDYGTDTQYFGPGTRLTVL.

The gene calls are TRBV9 and TRBJ1-3; unclear D gene. This CDR3 region has 15 residues. Trimming stripped 0 bases from V and 0 bases from J, with 7 bases between. CDR1 and CDR2 (germline): SGDLS, YYNGEE. CDR3 bases: TGTGCCAGCAGCGTAGAGTTAGGCTCTGGAAACACCATATATTTT. It encodes CASSVELGSGNTIYF.

The chain combines TRBV18 with TRBJ2-2; D is ambiguous. Germline V gene data show CDR1 as KGHSH and CDR2 as LQKENI. Trimming left V 2 bases short and J 4 bases short, with 14 bases between. The CDR3 is made up of 16 amino acids. The CDR3 region has the DNA TGTGCCAGCTCACCAATCCTCCAGAGCAGCACCGGGGAGCTGTTTTTT. The encoded protein is CASSPILQSSTGELFF.